The entry that follows covers one TCR beta chain sequence. The trim removed 6 bases at V and 8 bases at J, leaving 14 bases unmatched. Germline CDR1 and CDR2: SNHLY and FYNNEI. This CDR3 is 16 amino acids long. Here immunoSEQ multiplex PCR was the method, and the copy in TCRdb shows in-frame clones only, minus some. The repertoire has some 280,000 clones, over 75% of them found once; the top ten carry under 15%. These data originate in a study of blood T cell repertoires in COVID-19. This chain links TRBV2 with TRBJ2-3, with 10 bases that match TRBD2. The sample consisted of peripheral blood. The TCR was taken from a woman aged 55-69 years with acute or convalescent COVID-19. CDR3 residues: CASSPDLAGESGTQYF. The CDR3 DNA sequence: TGTGCCAGCAGCCCCGATCTAGCGGGAGAGTCGGGTACGCAGTATTTT.